The 13 T cell receptor beta chains listed next were all sequenced from one sample in a study of T cell responses to AZD1222 COVID-19 vaccine. TCRdb keeps only in-frame clones here, not all; method: immunoSEQ multiplex PCR. The table records 130,000 or so clones, roughly 94% of them present only once. The material was peripheral blood, obtained on day 0 of AZD1222 vaccination. The receptors shown here come from an adult in good health.

The V gene is TRBV7-3, the J gene TRBJ1-1; D remains ambiguous. Trimming stripped 2 bases from V and 4 bases from J, with 8 bases between. Germline V gene lookup returns CDR1 SGHTA and CDR2 FQGTGA. The CDR3 extends over 13 amino acids. This chain's CDR3 is CASSLRTGTEAFF. The CDR3 DNA is TGTGCCAGCAGCTTACGGACGGGCACTGAAGCTTTCTTT.

The chain joins TRBV28 to TRBJ2-5; 8 nucleotides match TRBD1. J lost 5 bases, V lost 7 bases, and 12 bases had no gene match. The germline CDR1 and CDR2 sequences are MDHEN and SYDVKM. This CDR3 region has 15 residues. The CDR3 sequence: CASNPWDRRMETQYF. The CDR3 DNA reads as TGTGCCAGCAACCCCTGGGACAGGCGGATGGAGACCCAGTACTTC.

The V call is TRBV7-2, the J call TRBJ1-5; D is possibly TRBD1 (5 bases). The germline V gene encodes CDR1 SGHTA and CDR2 FQGNSA. CDR3 length: 15 residues. V gave up 1 base and J gave up 2 bases, with 9 bases separating them. The CDR3 reads CASSLVQGGNQPQHF. DNA of the CDR3: TGTGCCAGCAGCTTAGTCCAGGGTGGCAATCAGCCCCAGCATTTT.

The rearrangement links TRBV2 to TRBJ1-2; D is uncertain. The CDR3 is made up of 13 amino acids. Trimming shortened V by 3 bases and J by 4 bases, and 9 bases separated the two germline ends. The germline V gene encodes CDR1 SNHLY and CDR2 FYNNEI. For the CDR3, the DNA is TGTGCCAGCAGTGAGGGGTTCGGCTATGGCTACACCTTC. Translated, it gives CASSEGFGYGYTF.

The CDR3 here is CSASGGAGSPLHF. CDR3 coding DNA: TGCAGTGCTAGTGGGGGGGCCGGTTCACCCCTCCACTTT. This chain connects TRBV20-1 to TRBJ1-6, with D possibly matching TRBD1 (6 bases). In germline, CDR1 is DFQATT, CDR2 SNEGSKA (reference sequence). Trimming cost V 3 bases and J 9 bases, with 12 bases left between them. The CDR3 runs to 13 residues.

The chain uses TRBV27 and TRBJ2-5; D remains ambiguous. The germline gives CDR1 MNHEY, CDR2 SMNVEV (reference sequence). The V end lost 1 base, the J end lost 7 bases, and 19 bases lay between the germline ends. The CDR3 consists of 16 residues. The CDR3 coding sequence is TGTGCCAGCAGTTTATACCCCCCCTCTTTGGGCGGGACCCAGTACTTC. Residues: CASSLYPPSLGGTQYF.

The chain joins TRBV28 to TRBJ1-4; no definite D call. Germline-derived CDR1 and CDR2 are MDHEN and SYDVKM. V was trimmed by 6 bases and J by 6 bases, leaving 17 bases between them. The CDR3 sequence is 15 residues long. The CDR3 DNA follows: TGTGCCAGCAGACCCCGGACTCTTAGGGATGAAAAACTGTTTTTT. As protein: CASRPRTLRDEKLFF. The whole variable domain, remainder taken from reference TRBV28 and TRBJ1-4, is DVKVTQSSRYLVKRTGEKVFLECVQDMDHENMFWYRQDPGLGLRLIYFSYDVKMKEKGDIPEGYSVSREKKERFSLILESASTNQTSMYLCASRPRTLRDEKLFFGSGTQLSVL.

The genes are TRBV28 and TRBJ1-6; weak D call: TRBD1 (5 bases). The V gene lost 2 bases and the J gene lost 9 bases, with 5 bases spanning the gap. Germline CDR1 reads MDHEN; CDR2 reads SYDVKM. CDR3 length: 12 residues. CDR3 in amino acids: CASSLGGSPLHF. The CDR3 nucleotides are TGTGCCAGCAGTTTAGGGGGTTCACCCCTCCACTTT. Filled out from reference TRBV28 and TRBJ1-6, the complete variable domain reads DVKVTQSSRYLVKRTGEKVFLECVQDMDHENMFWYRQDPGLGLRLIYFSYDVKMKEKGDIPEGYSVSREKKERFSLILESASTNQTSMYLCASSLGGSPLHFGNGTRLTVT.

V usage is TRBV6-2 or TRBV6-3 and J usage is TRBJ2-3; D is unclear. This CDR3 region has 12 residues. The V gene lost 4 bases and the J gene lost 2 bases, with 4 bases spanning the gap. Germline V gives CDR1 MNHEY, CDR2 SVGEGT. The CDR3 DNA sequence: TGTGCCAGCAGTTCCTTCACAGATACGCAGTATTTT. Its protein product is CASSSFTDTQYF.

The rearrangement links TRBV18 to TRBJ1-2; possible D gene TRBD1, 6 bases. CDR3 length equals 14 residues. The germline V and J ends were trimmed by 0 bases and 4 bases, with 9 bases remaining between them. Germline CDR1 and CDR2: KGHSH and LQKENI. The CDR3 nucleotides are TGTGCCAGCTCACCACCCGCAGGGGTCTATGGCTACACCTTC. Translating gives CASSPPAGVYGYTF.

V is TRBV5-1 and J is TRBJ1-2; unclear D gene. CDR3 length equals 11 residues. Germline-derived CDR1 and CDR2 are SGHRS and YFSETQ. The CDR3 loop is CPRARHYGYTF. The CDR3 DNA is TGCCCCCGCGCCCGTCACTATGGCTACACCTTC.

The J gene is TRBJ2-1, the V gene TRBV14; no reliable D call. CDR3 length: 15 amino acids. The germline gives CDR1 SGHDN, CDR2 FVKESK. The ends were cut back, 4 bases at V and 6 bases at J, with 16 bases in the middle. CDR3 nucleotides: TGTGCCAGCAGCCTTTTAAGTATTAGCACCAATGAGCAGTTCTTC. Amino acids: CASSLLSISTNEQFF.

The J gene is TRBJ1-2, the V gene TRBV28; D is perhaps TRBD1 (5 bases). This CDR3 has 16 residues. Deletions cut 6 bases from V and 0 bases from J, with 17 bases between. Germline loops: CDR1 MDHEN, CDR2 SYDVKM. The CDR3 DNA follows: TGTGCCAGCAGATCCCCGGGACGGATCCCTAACTATGGCTACACCTTC. The encoded protein is CASRSPGRIPNYGYTF.